The present T cell receptor beta chain was sequenced within a study of T cells in Graves' hyperthyroidism and ophthalmopathy (dated by TCRdb to the late 2010s). Study-wide context: A discovery cohort of roughly 100 patients, 43 with Graves' ophthalmopathy and approximately 55 with stable Graves' hyperthyroidism, was used to find distinguishing TCR V-J signatures. Prospective prediction of ophthalmopathy was tested in an independent validation cohort consisting of 18 hyperthyroidism patients and around 16 patients who later progressed to ophthalmopathy. The 85 to 100 discovery patients were divided at random into training and test sets in a 7:3 ratio. In about 6 Graves' hyperthyroidism patients, the study also compared T-cell repertoires from thyroid tissue with T-cell repertoires from blood. After blood sampling, hyperthyroidism patients were treated with methimazole at a starting dose of 30 mg daily, and ophthalmopathy patients were treated with high-dose intravenous methylprednisolone. TCR Vbeta CDR3 sequencing of approximately 140 peripheral blood samples (43 ophthalmopathy, 75 hyperthyroidism and 17 progressor patients) is reported in the paper. The full study reports these points: Sample size was not statistically predetermined, and blinding of investigators to group allocation was not performed. In validation, the model predicted progression to ophthalmopathy a median of 6.5 months before onset, with about 67% sensitivity and roughly 77% specificity. In cross-validation, a model built on a 13 V-J signature told ophthalmopathy apart from stable hyperthyroidism with under 90% sensitivity and around 83% specificity, and in testing the same model reached 80%/75%. Most expanded thyroid clonotypes (frequency above 0.001) were also detected in blood, a finding suggesting that blood repertoires may reflect thyroid immune responses.

TCR beta CDR3 regions were amplified from RNA transcripts. For the first round of RT-PCR on the TCR CDR3, the HTBI primer set was used together with the Qiagen OneStep RT-PCR kit. The libraries were constructed in a second round of multiplex PCR and then size-selected and purified. Libraries were sequenced paired-end with 100 bp reads on an Illumina HiSeq2000. From the authors' description of their analysis: SOAPnuke was used to process the raw data, removing reads that contained adapters or uncalled bases, had a mean Phred below 15, or lacked an exact match to the constant primer or identifier. COPE v1.2.5 was used to merge the high-quality paired reads, and each unique nucleotide sequence was defined as a clonotype. MiTCR v1.1 was used to align the clonotypes against IMGT TRBV, TRBD and TRBJ reference segments. The analysis was restricted to V-J combinations with a frequency above 0.0001, which together covered over 99% of the repertoires. A TCS score was defined as the ratio of F50 (clonal expansion) to E x V (chaos), with BLOSUM62-based TCRdist applied between CDR3 peptides within each V-J. Welch's t-statistics and random forest reduced 500 to 550 V-J features to around 14, which were used in a naive Bayes classifier (R e1071). The similarity between thyroid and blood repertoires was quantified using the Morisita-Horn index. TCRdb reran the public reads through fastp at Q25 and MiXCR, keeping productive beta chains. Rows with a matching CDR3 protein are joined into one entry that keeps the most common DNA and genes. Clone size and V and J calls follow TCRdb, not the original study. The table for this sample lists fewer than 750,000 distinct CDR3 sequences; 35% to 55% of them were counted only once. Roughly 8.2% of the sample lies in the top ten.

This clonotype was seen at least ten times. The target of this receptor is not known. No qualities accompany the bases; no much larger clone lies one base away. A patient counted as having stable Graves' hyperthyroidism if no progression to ophthalmopathy occurred over 18 months of follow-up. Hyperthyroidism patients were newly diagnosed, with disease duration under 2 months, and aged 18 to 65 years. Patients with uncontrolled infections, other autoimmune diseases, pregnancy or lactation were excluded. Clinical symptoms, serum thyroxine and TRAb, thyroid ultrasound, and orbital computed tomography formed the basis for the diagnoses. Total RNA was extracted with Trizol reagent, and quality was checked on an Agilent 2100 Bioanalyzer. V sheds 1 base and J sheds 2 bases, leaving 23 bases between their ends. The CDR3, cysteine through phenylalanine, is 19 amino acids long. The entry retains the CDR3 DNA only, 57 bases that are in frame from base 1.

This chain is built from TRBV12-3 or TRBV12-4 and TRBJ2-5; the D gene is tentatively TRBD1 or TRBD2, each matching 5 bases. The sequence came from a woman under 30 with Graves' hyperthyroidism. Sequencing input: peripheral blood or thyroid tissue (not recorded which). The base sequence is TGTGCCAGCAGTTTAGACTCTAGGTGGGGGAAGGGGCAGCAAGAGACCCAGTACTTC. This is translated as CASSLDSRWGKGQQETQYF.